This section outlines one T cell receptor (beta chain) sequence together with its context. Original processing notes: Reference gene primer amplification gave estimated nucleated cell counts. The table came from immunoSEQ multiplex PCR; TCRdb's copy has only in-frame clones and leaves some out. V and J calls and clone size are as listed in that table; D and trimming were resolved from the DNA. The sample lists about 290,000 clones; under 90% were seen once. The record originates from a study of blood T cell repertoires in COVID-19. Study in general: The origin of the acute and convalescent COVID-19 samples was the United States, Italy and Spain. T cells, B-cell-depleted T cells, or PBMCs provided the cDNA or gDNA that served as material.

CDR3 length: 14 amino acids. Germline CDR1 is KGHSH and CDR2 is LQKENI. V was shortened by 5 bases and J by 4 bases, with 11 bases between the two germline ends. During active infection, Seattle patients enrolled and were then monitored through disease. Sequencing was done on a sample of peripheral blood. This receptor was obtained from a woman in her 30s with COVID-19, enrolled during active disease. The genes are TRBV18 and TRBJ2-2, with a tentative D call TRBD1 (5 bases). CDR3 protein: CASSTTQGTGELFF. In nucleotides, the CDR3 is TGTGCCAGCTCAACAACCCAGGGCACCGGGGAGCTGTTTTTT.